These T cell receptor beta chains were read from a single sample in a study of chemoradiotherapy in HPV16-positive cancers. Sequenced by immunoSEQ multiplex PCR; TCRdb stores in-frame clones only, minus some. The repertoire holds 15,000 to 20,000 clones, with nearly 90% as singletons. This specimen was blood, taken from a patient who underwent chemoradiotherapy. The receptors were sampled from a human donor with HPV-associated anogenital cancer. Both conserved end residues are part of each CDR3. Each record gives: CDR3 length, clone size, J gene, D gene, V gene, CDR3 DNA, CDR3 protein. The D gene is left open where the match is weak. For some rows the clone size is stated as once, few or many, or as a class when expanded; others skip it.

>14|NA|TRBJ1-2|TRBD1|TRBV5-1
TGCGCCAGCAGCTTGGGTGGACAGGGGAATGGCTACACCTTC
CASSLGGQGNGYTF
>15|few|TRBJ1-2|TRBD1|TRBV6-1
TGTGCCAGCAGTGAAGCGCAGGGGGTTGGCTATGGCTACACCTTC
CASSEAQGVGYGYTF
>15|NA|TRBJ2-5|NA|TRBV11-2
TGTGCCAGCAGCTTAGATTTCAGGGTCCAAGAGACCCAGTACTTC
CASSLDFRVQETQYF
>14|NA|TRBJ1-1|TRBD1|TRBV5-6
TGTGCCAGCAGTCGAGGGACAGGAGGGGCTGAAGCTTTCTTT
CASSRGTGGAEAFF
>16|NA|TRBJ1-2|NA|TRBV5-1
TGCGCCAGCAGCACGGAGGGACGGTCGATGTCTTATGGCTACACCTTC
CASSTEGRSMSYGYTF
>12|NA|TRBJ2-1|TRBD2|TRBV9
TGTGCCAGCAGCGTAGTAGCGGGAGAGCAGTTCTTC
CASSVVAGEQFF
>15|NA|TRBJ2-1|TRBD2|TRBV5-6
TGTGCCAGCAGCCTAGCGGGGAGCTCCTACAATGAGCAGTTCTTC
CASSLAGSSYNEQFF
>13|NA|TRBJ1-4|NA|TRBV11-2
TGTGCCAGCAGCTTCGGGTCTAATGAAAAACTGTTTTTT
CASSFGSNEKLFF
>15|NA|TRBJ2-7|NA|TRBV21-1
TGTGCCAGCAGCAAAAAGGAGCGACACCGATACGAGCAGTACTTC
CASSKKERHRYEQYF
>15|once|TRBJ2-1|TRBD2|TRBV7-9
TGTGCCAGCACCCAAGCTGGGACTAGCGGGACGAAGCAGTTCTTC
CASTQAGTSGTKQFF
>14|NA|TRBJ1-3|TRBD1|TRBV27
TGTGCCAGCAGAGGGACAGGGGCGGGAAACACCATATATTTT
CASRGTGAGNTIYF
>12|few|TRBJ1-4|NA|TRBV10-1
TGCGCCAGCAGTGATAACGGAGAAAAACTGTTTTTT
CASSDNGEKLFF
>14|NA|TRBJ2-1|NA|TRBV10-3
TGTGCCATCAGTGGGGCCAGGGGTTACAATGAGCAGTTCTTC
CAISGARGYNEQFF
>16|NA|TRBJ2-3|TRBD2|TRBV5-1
TGCGCCAGCAGCGGAGGGACTAGCGGGGGAACAGATACGCAGTATTTT
CASSGGTSGGTDTQYF
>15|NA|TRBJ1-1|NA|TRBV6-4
TGTGCCAGCAGTTCACCTTACAGGGAAATCGATGAAGCTTTCTTT
CASSSPYREIDEAFF
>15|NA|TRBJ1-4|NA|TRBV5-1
TGCGCCAGCAGCTTGGGTTGGACAACTAATGAAAAACTGTTTTTT
CASSLGWTTNEKLFF
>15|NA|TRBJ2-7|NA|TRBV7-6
TGTGCCAGCAGCCACCCCCGCCAGGGGGGCGACGAGCAGTACTTC
CASSHPRQGGDEQYF
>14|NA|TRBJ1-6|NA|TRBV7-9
TGTGCCGTAAGCGCGGGACTCTATAATTCACCCCTCCACTTT
CAVSAGLYNSPLHF
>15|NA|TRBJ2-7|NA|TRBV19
TGTGCCAGTAGTTCAGGTCCGGGGCCCAGCTACGAGCAGTACTTC
CASSSGPGPSYEQYF
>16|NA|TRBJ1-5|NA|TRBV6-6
TGTGCCAGCAGTTACGAAGGACTGTCTAGCAATCAGCCCCAGCATTTT
CASSYEGLSSNQPQHF
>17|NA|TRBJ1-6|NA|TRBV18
TGTGCCAGCTCACCACAACCCAGGAGCTCCTATAATTCACCCCTCCACTTT
CASSPQPRSSYNSPLHF
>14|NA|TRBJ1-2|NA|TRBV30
TGTGCCTGGAGTGTACAGGACGGAAACTATGGCTACACCTTC
CAWSVQDGNYGYTF
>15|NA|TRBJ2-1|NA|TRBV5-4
TGTGCCAGCAGCTTGGGGGGAGGCAGGGCTGATGAGCAGTTCTTC
CASSLGGGRADEQFF
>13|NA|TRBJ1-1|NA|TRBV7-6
TGTGCCAGCAGCTTACAGGGTTCCACTGAAGCTTTCTTT
CASSLQGSTEAFF
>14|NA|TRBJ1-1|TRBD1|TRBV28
TGTGCCAGCAGTCCCGGGGACAGGGCTACTGAAGCTTTCTTT
CASSPGDRATEAFF
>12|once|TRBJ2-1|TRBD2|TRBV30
TGTGCCCATAGCGGGGGGGCCAGGGATCAGTTCTTC
CAHSGGARDQFF
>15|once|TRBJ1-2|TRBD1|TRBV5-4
TGTGCCAGCAGCCCTGAGAGGGGGCAGGGCTATGGCTACACCTTC
CASSPERGQGYGYTF
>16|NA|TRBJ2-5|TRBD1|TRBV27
TGTGCCAGCAGTTTACGGGGGACAGGGGGCGGGGAGACCCAGTACTTC
CASSLRGTGGGETQYF
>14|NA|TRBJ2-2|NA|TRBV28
TGTGCCAGCAGTTCCATGGATGTCACCGGGGAGCTGTTTTTT
CASSSMDVTGELFF
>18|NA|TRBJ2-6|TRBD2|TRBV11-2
TGTGCCAGCAGCTTAGGCACGGGGGGAAGCTCTGGGGCCAACGTCCTGACTTTC
CASSLGTGGSSGANVLTF
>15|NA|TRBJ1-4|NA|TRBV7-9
TGTGCCAGCAGCGATCAACAGGGCTTCAATGAAAAACTGTTTTTT
CASSDQQGFNEKLFF
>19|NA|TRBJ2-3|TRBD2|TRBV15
TGTGCCACCAGCACCCCATTAGGTGGGCTAGCGGGGGCCACAGATACGCAGTATTTT
CATSTPLGGLAGATDTQYF
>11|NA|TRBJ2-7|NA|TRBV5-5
TGTGCCAGCAGCTTAGCCTACGAGCAGTACTTC
CASSLAYEQYF
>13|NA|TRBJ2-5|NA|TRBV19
TGTGCCAGTAGTCCGTCCAGTGTGGAGACCCAGTACTTC
CASSPSSVETQYF
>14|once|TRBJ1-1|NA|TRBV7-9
TGTGCCAGCAGCTTAGTTGAGGGGAACACTGAAGCTTTCTTT
CASSLVEGNTEAFF